The present T cell receptor (beta chain) was sequenced within a study of blood T cells in healthy people across ages. The second PCR ran about 7 to 12 cycles with a sample-barcoded 5' primer and J-beta primers. Each CDR3 protein gets one entry after TCRdb re-called the 5' RACE reads with MiXCR. The data show 1.5 million to 2 million distinct CDR3 sequences, with 28% seen just once and 7% to 9% held by the top ten. This CDR3 spans 14 amino acids. The germline V gene has CDR1 DFQATT and CDR2 SNEGSKA (reference sequence). Details on this clonotype: A much larger clone lies one base from this, so it may be a read error.

Sequencing used blood. The chain has TRBV20-1 and TRBJ2-4; 10 positions match TRBD2. The J call may be wrong; the DNA end is better matched by TRBJ2-7. The source of this sequence is a woman under 40 in good health. The CDR3 loop is CSAEGLAASCEQYF. The CDR3 DNA reads TGCAGTGCGGAAGGACTAGCGGCCTCCTGCGAGCAGTACTTC.